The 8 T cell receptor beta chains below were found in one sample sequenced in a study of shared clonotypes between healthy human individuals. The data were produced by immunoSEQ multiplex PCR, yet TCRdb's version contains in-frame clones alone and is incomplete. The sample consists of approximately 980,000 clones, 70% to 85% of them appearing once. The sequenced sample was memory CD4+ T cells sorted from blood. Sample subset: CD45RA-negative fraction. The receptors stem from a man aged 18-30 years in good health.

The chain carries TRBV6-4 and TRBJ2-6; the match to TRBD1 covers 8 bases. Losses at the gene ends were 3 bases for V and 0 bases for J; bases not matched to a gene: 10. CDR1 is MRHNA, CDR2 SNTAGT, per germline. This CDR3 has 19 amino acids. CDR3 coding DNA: TGTGCCAGCAGTGAATTCATCGGGACAGGCCCCTCTGGGGCCAACGTCCTGACTTTC. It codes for CASSEFIGTGPSGANVLTF.

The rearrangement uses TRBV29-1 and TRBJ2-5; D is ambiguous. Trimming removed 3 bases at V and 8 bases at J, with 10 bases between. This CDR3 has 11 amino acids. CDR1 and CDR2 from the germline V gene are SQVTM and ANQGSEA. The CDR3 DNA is TGCAGCGTTGATCCGTCAGGTACCCAGTACTTC. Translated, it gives CSVDPSGTQYF.

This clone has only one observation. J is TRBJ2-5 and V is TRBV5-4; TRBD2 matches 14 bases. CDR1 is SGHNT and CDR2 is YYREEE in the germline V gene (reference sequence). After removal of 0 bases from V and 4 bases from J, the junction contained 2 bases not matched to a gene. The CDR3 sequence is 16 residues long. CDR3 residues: CASSLAGTSGRETQYF. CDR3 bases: TGTGCCAGCAGCTTGGCCGGGACTAGCGGGAGAGAGACCCAGTACTTC.

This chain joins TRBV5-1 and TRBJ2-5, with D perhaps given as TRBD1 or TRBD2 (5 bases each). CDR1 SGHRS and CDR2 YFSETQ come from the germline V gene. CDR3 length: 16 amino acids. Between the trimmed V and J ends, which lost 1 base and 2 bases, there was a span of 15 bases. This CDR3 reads CASSLWGSLSQETQYF. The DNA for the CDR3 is TGCGCCAGCAGCTTGTGGGGGTCTTTATCGCAAGAGACCCAGTACTTC.

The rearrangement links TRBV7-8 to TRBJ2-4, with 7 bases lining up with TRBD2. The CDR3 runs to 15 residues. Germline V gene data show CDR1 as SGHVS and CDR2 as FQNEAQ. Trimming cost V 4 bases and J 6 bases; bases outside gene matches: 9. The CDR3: CASSSHETGGNIQYF. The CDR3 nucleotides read TGTGCCAGCAGCTCTCACGAGACGGGAGGAAACATTCAGTACTTC.

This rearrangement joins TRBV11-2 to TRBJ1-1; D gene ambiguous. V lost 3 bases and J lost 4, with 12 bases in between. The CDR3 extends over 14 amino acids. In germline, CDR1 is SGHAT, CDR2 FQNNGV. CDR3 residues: CASSFGLTSTEAFF. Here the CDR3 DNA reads TGTGCCAGCAGCTTTGGACTGACCAGCACTGAAGCTTTCTTT.

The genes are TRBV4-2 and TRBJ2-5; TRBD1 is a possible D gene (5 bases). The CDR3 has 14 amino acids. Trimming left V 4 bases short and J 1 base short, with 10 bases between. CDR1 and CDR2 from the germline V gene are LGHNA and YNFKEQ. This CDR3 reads CASSLWQGQETQYF. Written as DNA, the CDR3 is TGTGCCAGCAGCCTATGGCAGGGCCAAGAGACCCAGTACTTC.

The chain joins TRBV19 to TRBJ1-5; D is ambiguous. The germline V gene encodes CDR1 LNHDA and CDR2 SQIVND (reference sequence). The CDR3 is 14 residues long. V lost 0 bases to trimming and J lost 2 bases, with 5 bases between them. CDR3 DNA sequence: TGTGCCAGTAGTATAGATCAGGGCAATCAGCCCCAGCATTTT. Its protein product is CASSIDQGNQPQHF.